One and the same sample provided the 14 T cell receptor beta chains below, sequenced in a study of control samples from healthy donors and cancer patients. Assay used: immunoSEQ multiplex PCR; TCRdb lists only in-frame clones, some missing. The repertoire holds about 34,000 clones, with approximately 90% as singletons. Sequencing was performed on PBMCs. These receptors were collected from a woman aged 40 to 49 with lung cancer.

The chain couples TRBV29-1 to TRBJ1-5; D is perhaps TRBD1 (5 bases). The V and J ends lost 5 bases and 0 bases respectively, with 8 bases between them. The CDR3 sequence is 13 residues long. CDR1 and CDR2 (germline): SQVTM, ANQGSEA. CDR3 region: CSVQGYSNQPQHF. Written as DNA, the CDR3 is TGCAGCGTTCAGGGATATAGCAATCAGCCCCAGCATTTT.

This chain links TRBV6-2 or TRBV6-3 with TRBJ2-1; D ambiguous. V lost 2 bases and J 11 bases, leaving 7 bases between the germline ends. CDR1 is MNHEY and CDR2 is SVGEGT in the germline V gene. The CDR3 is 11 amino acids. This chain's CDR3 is CASSYPTQQFF. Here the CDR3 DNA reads TGTGCCAGCAGTTACCCAACTCAGCAGTTCTTC.

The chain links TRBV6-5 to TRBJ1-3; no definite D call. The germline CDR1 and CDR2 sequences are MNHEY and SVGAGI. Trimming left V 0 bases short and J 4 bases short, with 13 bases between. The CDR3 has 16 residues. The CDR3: CASSYSPRPSGNTIYF. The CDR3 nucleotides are TGTGCCAGCAGTTACTCACCCCGACCGTCGGGAAACACCATATATTTT.

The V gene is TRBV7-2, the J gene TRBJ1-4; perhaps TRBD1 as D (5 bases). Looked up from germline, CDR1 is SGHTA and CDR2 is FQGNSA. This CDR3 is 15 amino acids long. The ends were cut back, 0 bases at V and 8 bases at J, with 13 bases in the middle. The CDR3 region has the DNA TGTGCCAGCAGCTTAGCCCGGGGGATCGGCGAAAAACTGTTTTTT. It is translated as CASSLARGIGEKLFF. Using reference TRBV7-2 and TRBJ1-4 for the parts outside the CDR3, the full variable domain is GAGVSQSPSNKVTEKGKDVELRCDPISGHTALYWYRQSLGQGLEFLIYFQGNSAPDKSGLPSDRFSAERTGGSVSTLTIQRTQQEDSAVYLCASSLARGIGEKLFFGSGTQLSVL.

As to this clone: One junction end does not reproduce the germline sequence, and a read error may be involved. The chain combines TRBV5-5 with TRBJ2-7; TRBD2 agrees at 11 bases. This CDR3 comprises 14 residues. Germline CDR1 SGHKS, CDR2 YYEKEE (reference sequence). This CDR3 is CASTLGLADLRQYF. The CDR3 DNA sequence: TGTGCCAGCACCTTGGGACTAGCGGACCTGAGGCAGTACTTC.

The CDR3 sequence is CATGTGGYGYTF. In DNA form, the CDR3 reads TGTGCCACCGGGACAGGGGGCTATGGCTACACCTTC. This chain uses TRBV15 with TRBJ1-2; TRBD1 matches 11 bases. V lost 8 bases and J lost 4; bases outside the gene matches: 0. The germline CDR1 and CDR2 sequences are LNHNV and YYDKDF (reference sequence). The CDR3 extends over 12 amino acids. The full variable domain, completed using reference TRBV15 and TRBJ1-2, is DAMVIQNPRYQVTQFGKPVTLSCSQTLNHNVMYWYQQKSSQAPKLLFHYYDKDFNNEADTPDNFQSRRPNTSFCFLDIRSPGLGDTAMYLCATGTGGYGYTFGSGTRLTVV.

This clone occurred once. The CDR3 DNA follows: TGTGCCAGCTCACCAAGTAGACAAACCGGAGAGACCCAGTACTTC. Encoded protein: CASSPSRQTGETQYF. The chain uses TRBV18 and TRBJ2-5, with unresolved D. Trimming cost V 2 bases and J 4 bases, with 14 bases left between them. The length of the CDR3 is 15 residues. From germline, CDR1 is KGHSH and CDR2 LQKENI. Based on the CDR3 plus reference TRBV18 and TRBJ2-5, the full variable domain is NAGVMQNPRHLVRRRGQEARLRCSPMKGHSHVYWYRQLPEEGLKFMVYLQKENIIDESGMPKERFSAEFPKEGPSILRIQQVVRGDSAAYFCASSPSRQTGETQYFGPGTRLLVL.

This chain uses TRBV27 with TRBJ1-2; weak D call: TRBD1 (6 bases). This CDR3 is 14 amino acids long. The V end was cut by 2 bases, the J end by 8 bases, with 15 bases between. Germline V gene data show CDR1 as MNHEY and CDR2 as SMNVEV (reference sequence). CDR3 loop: CASSLRQGLNGYTF. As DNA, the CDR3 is TGTGCCAGCAGTTTACGTCAGGGGTTGAACGGCTACACCTTC.

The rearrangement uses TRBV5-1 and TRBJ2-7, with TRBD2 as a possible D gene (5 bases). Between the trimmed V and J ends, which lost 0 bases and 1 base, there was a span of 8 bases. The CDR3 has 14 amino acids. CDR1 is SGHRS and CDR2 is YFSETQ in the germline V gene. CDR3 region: CASSLDGESYEQYF. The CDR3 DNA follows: TGCGCCAGCAGCTTGGACGGGGAATCCTACGAGCAGTACTTC.

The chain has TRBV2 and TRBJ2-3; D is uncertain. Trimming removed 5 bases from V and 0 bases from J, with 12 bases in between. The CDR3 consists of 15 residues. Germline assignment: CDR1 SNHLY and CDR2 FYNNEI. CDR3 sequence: CASSSDVTSTDTQYF. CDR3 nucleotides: TGTGCCAGCAGTTCGGACGTTACTAGCACAGATACGCAGTATTTT.

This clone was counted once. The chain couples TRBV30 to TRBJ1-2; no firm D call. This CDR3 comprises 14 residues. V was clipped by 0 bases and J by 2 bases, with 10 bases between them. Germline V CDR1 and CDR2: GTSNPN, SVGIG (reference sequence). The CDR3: CAWSVKVENYGYTF. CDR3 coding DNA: TGTGCCTGGAGTGTAAAGGTCGAGAACTATGGCTACACCTTC.

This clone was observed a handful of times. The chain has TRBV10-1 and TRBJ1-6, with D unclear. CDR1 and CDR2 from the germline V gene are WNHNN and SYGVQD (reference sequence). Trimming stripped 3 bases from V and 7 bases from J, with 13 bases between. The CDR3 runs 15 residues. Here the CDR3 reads CASSDGISLNSPLHF. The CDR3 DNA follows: TGCGCCAGCAGTGACGGGATTAGCCTAAATTCACCCCTCCACTTT.

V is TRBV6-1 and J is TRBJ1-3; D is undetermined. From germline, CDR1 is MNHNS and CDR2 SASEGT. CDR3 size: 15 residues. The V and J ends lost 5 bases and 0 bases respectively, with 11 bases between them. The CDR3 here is CASSPTDPSGNTIYF. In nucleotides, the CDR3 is TGTGCCAGCAGTCCTACGGACCCCTCTGGAAACACCATATATTTT.

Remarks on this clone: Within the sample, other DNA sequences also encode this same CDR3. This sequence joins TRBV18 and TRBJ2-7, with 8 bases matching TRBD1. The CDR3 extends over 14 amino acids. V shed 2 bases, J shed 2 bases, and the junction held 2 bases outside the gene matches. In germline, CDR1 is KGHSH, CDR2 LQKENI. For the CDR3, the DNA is TGTGCCAGCTCACCAAGACAGGGGACCTACGAGCAGTACTTC. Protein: CASSPRQGTYEQYF.